The T cell receptor beta chain under discussion was sequenced for a study of blood T cells in healthy people across ages. This clonotype showed up just once. The CDR3 has 15 amino acids. V lost 2 bases and J lost 1, with 9 bases in between. In germline, CDR1 is MNHEY, CDR2 SVGAGI. It was with a sample-barcoded 5' primer and a J-beta primer mix that a second PCR of about 6 to 12 cycles was run. TCRdb fed the 5' RACE reads into MiXCR, producing one record per CDR3 protein. The sample lists 650,000 to 1,000,000 distinct CDR3 sequences, roughly 46% seen once, with 15% to 20% in the top ten. The source of this sequence is a man at least 80 years old in good health. The specimen was blood. This chain uses TRBV6-5 with TRBJ2-1; a possible D gene is TRBD2 (5 bases). As DNA, the CDR3 is TGTGCCAGCAGTTACGTAGCGTATTCCTACAATGAGCAGTTCTTC. As protein: CASSYVAYSYNEQFF.